This TCR beta chain was captured by sequencing in a study of metastatic and nonmetastatic thyroid tumors (TCRdb year 2020). About the full investigation: Repertoires were compared across peripheral blood and tumor or nodule tissue samples from malignant and benign thyroid patients. Findings and caveats that apply to the study as a whole: In both blood and tumor samples, TCR beta diversity was reported to be significantly higher in malignant tumors than in benign nodules.

With regard to this clone: The specificity of this receptor is unknown. A much larger clone sits a single nucleotide away, making a read error possible.

The germline V gene yields SGDLS for CDR1 and YYNGEE for CDR2. Taken from cysteine to phenylalanine, the CDR3 has 13 residues. Only the CDR3 part of the read is kept: 39 bases, read in frame from the first base. None of the patients had been given any treatment before thyroid surgery. Patient clinical samples collected from about 2011 to 2018 were retrospectively analysed using T-cell receptor beta sequencing. Library method: PCR. This sample was sequenced with an Illumina HiSeq 4000. High-throughput sequencing was used to profile the CDR3 region of the TCR beta-chain in every patient. The authors' pipeline ran thus. The researchers built a classifier to tell apart papillary thyroid cancer patients with distant metastasis, based on CDR3 differences among clinicopathological groups. Repertoire diversity was assessed with the Shannon index, and tumor-blood repertoire similarity with the Morisita-Horn index. TCRdb applied fastp at Q25 and MiXCR to the public reads, then kept only in-frame beta chains. The V and J calls, along with clone size, are taken from TCRdb and not from the paper's own processing. The sample profile shows fewer than 35,000 clones; about a fifth of them were found once. The top ten hold less than 4% of the sample.

The receptor was derived from a male donor with papillary thyroid cancer or a benign thyroid nodule (not recorded which). Some clones in this sample may be carry-over from other donors' samples. The rearranged chain carries TRBV9 and TRBJ2-7; the best D guess is TRBD2, with 6 bases matching. Sequencing used tumor tissue. The CDR3 region reads CAISVVGGNEQYF. The nucleotides are TGTGCCATCAGCGTCGTTGGCGGGAACGAGCAGTACTTC.